This T cell receptor beta chain was found in a study of T cells of healthy individuals (dated by TCRdb to 2016 to 2018). V was cut back by 0 bases and J by 3 bases, leaving a gap of 11 bases between them. CDR1 and CDR2, looked up from the germline V gene, are LGHNA and YSLEER. The CDR3, cysteine through phenylalanine, is 15 amino acids long. Kept here is only the CDR3 DNA, which spans 45 bases and is read in frame from base 1. This clonotype came up many times. Its cognate antigen has yet to be identified. Per-base qualities were not stored, and no clone one base away is much larger. The library relied on 5' RACE. TCRdb shows the sequencer as Illumina MiSeq. TCRdb reanalyzed the raw reads on its own, using fastp at Q25 for trimming and MiXCR for clone calling, and kept in-frame beta chains. Rows matching on CDR3 protein sequence are summarized as one entry with the most common DNA and genes. For this sample the table gives about 41,000 distinct CDR3 sequences, of which 3.5% to 5.5% were detected only once. The ten largest clones represent about 10% of the sample.

The chain was built from TRBV4-3 and TRBJ1-1, with a tentative D gene TRBD1 over 5 matching bases. The source is a human donor in good health. The DNA sequence is as follows: TGCGCCAGCAGCCAAGATCGGCGGGGCTACACTGAAGCTTTCTTT. Translation gives CASSQDRRGYTEAFF.